What follows are 19 T cell receptor beta chains derived from one specimen sequenced in a study of blood T cell repertoires in COVID-19. Profiling relied on immunoSEQ multiplex PCR, and the TCRdb table lists in-frame clones only, not all of them. The sample records tens of thousands of clones, 65% to 90% being singletons. Material for sequencing was peripheral blood. These receptors originate from a man in his forties with acute or convalescent COVID-19.

The chain couples TRBV19 to TRBJ1-6, with a possible D match to TRBD1 (6 bases). The CDR3 is 16 amino acids. V was shortened by 6 bases and J by 5 bases, with 17 bases between the two germline ends. Germline CDR1 reads LNHDA; CDR2 reads SQIVND (reference sequence). The CDR3 loop is CASRTGTYHDNSPLHF. CDR3 sequence (DNA): TGTGCCAGTAGGACCGGGACATACCACGATAATTCACCCCTCCACTTT. Combining the CDR3 with reference TRBV19 and TRBJ1-6 gives the whole variable domain DGGITQSPKYLFRKEGQNVTLSCEQNLNHDAMYWYRQDPGQGLRLIYYSQIVNDFQKGDIAEGYSVSREKKESFPLTVTSAQKNPTAFYLCASRTGTYHDNSPLHFGNGTRLTVT.

The rearrangement joins TRBV6-5 to TRBJ1-2, with D possibly being TRBD1 (6 bases). CDR3 length: 15 amino acids. Germline values: CDR1 MNHEY, CDR2 SVGAGI. Trimming left V 6 bases short and J 0 bases short, with 14 bases between. CDR3 loop: CASRMTGGTNYGYTF. Written as DNA, the CDR3 is TGTGCCAGCAGGATGACTGGGGGCACTAACTATGGCTACACCTTC.

The J gene is TRBJ2-2, the V gene TRBV7-2; 8 bases line up with TRBD2. Germline lookup yields CDR1 SGHTA and CDR2 FQGNSA. After removal of 4 bases from V and 8 bases from J, the junction contained 9 bases not matched to a gene. The CDR3 length is 15 residues. The CDR3: CASSWDSGVGGELFF. In nucleotides, the CDR3 is TGTGCCAGCAGCTGGGATAGCGGGGTCGGTGGGGAGCTGTTTTTT.

V gene TRBV2 combines with J gene TRBJ1-2, with TRBD1 matching 9 bases. Germline V lookup: CDR1 SNHLY, CDR2 FYNNEI. The CDR3 has 15 residues. After removal of 6 bases from V and 4 bases from J, the junction contained 9 bases not matched to a gene. Written as DNA, the CDR3 is TGTGCCAGCAGGCCGGGACAGGGAACGGTCTATGGCTACACCTTC. It is translated as CASRPGQGTVYGYTF. Full variable domain (rest looked up from reference TRBV2 and TRBJ1-2): EPEVTQTPSHQVTQMGQEVILRCVPISNHLYFYWYRQILGQKVEFLVSFYNNEISEKSEIFDDQFSVERPDGSNFTLKIRSTKLEDSAMYFCASRPGQGTVYGYTFGSGTRLTVV.

DNA of the CDR3: TGTGCCAGCAGCTTAAAGGGGTCCAGGGGTTCTGGCAATCAGCCCCAGCATTTT. Translated, it gives CASSLKGSRGSGNQPQHF. The chain is built from TRBV7-8 and TRBJ1-5; possible D gene TRBD1, 6 bases. Germline CDR1 SGHVS, CDR2 FQNEAQ. Deletions cut 2 bases from V and 2 bases from J, with 19 bases between. CDR3 length equals 18 residues.

This clone has only a few counts. V is TRBV10-3 and J is TRBJ1-1; the D gene is possibly TRBD1 (5 bases). CDR1 is ENHRY, CDR2 SYGVKD, per germline. V gave up 2 bases and J gave up 5 bases, with 21 bases separating them. CDR3 length: 17 amino acids. The CDR3 region has the DNA TGTGCCATCAGTGAGCCACCGGGACTCGGGAGAGGAACTGAAGCTTTCTTT. Amino acids: CAISEPPGLGRGTEAFF.

The chain couples TRBV6-5 to TRBJ2-7; D not resolved. The CDR3 is 12 residues long. The V gene's germline CDR1 is MNHEY and CDR2 SVGAGI. Trimming took off 4 bases at V and 6 bases at J, with 10 bases between the two ends. The CDR3 coding sequence is TGTGCCAGCAGTTCCCTCGGTGCCGAGCAGTACTTC. Its protein is CASSSLGAEQYF.

The rearrangement joins TRBV27 to TRBJ2-7, with TRBD2 as a possible D gene (5 bases). The germline V and J ends were trimmed by 4 bases and 3 bases, with 10 bases remaining between them. The V gene's germline CDR1 is MNHEY and CDR2 SMNVEV (reference sequence). The CDR3 has 13 amino acids. The CDR3: CASSYGEYYEQYF. The CDR3 DNA reads as TGTGCCAGCAGTTACGGGGAGTACTACGAGCAGTACTTC.

The chain has TRBV7-2 and TRBJ1-1; possible D gene TRBD1, 6 bases. In germline, CDR1 is SGHTA, CDR2 FQGNSA. V dropped 5 bases and J dropped 2 bases, with 15 bases sitting between them. This CDR3 is built from 15 residues. As DNA, the CDR3 is TGTGCCAGCAGCGCCACGTCAGGGGCCAACACTGAAGCTTTCTTT. It encodes CASSATSGANTEAFF.

In this sample, this clone turned up once. The CDR3: CASSPGTLNEKLFF. CDR3 nucleotide sequence: TGTGCCAGCAGCCCCGGGACTCTTAATGAAAAACTGTTTTTT. The chain combines TRBV3-1 (or the pseudogene TRBV3-2) with TRBJ1-4; D may be TRBD1 (5 bases). Germline loops: CDR1 LGHDT, CDR2 YNNKEL (reference sequence). This CDR3 contains 14 residues. Trimming cost V 4 bases and J 4 bases, with 10 bases left between them.

This clone was counted a single time. This chain joins TRBV30 and TRBJ1-1, with D perhaps matching TRBD1 (5 bases). Trimming removed 2 bases at V and 3 bases at J, with 13 bases between. CDR1 is GTSNPN, CDR2 SVGIG, per germline (reference sequence). The CDR3 covers 14 residues. This CDR3 is CAWSRAGRHTEAFF. The DNA of the CDR3 is TGTGCCTGGAGTCGGGCAGGGAGGCACACTGAAGCTTTCTTT.

This clone has just a few counts. The J gene is TRBJ1-4, the V gene TRBV4-1; D not resolved. The ends were cut back, 10 bases at V and 8 bases at J, with 17 bases in the middle. CDR3 length: 13 amino acids. Per the germline V gene, CDR1 is MGHRA and CDR2 is YSYEKL. Here the CDR3 DNA reads TGCGCCACCAGTCGGACCGGACTGGAAAAACTGTTTTTT. Its protein product is CATSRTGLEKLFF.

The chain is built from TRBV2 and TRBJ1-2; D not certain. Germline CDR1 is SNHLY and CDR2 is FYNNEI. V lost 5 bases, J lost 7 bases, and 5 bases lay in between. This CDR3 is built from 10 residues. In nucleotides, the CDR3 is TGTGCCAGCAGTAGCGTTGGCTACACCTTC. This sequence encodes CASSSVGYTF. Combining the CDR3 with reference TRBV2 and TRBJ1-2 gives the whole variable domain EPEVTQTPSHQVTQMGQEVILRCVPISNHLYFYWYRQILGQKVEFLVSFYNNEISEKSEIFDDQFSVERPDGSNFTLKIRSTKLEDSAMYFCASSSVGYTFGSGTRLTVV.

This chain uses TRBV12-3 or TRBV12-4 with TRBJ1-4; perhaps TRBD1 as D (6 bases). V was shortened by 6 bases and J by 8 bases, with 13 bases between the two germline ends. The CDR3 covers 13 residues. CDR3 sequence reads: CASSAQGWEKLFF. Written as DNA, the CDR3 is TGTGCCAGCAGCGCACAGGGTTGGGAAAAACTGTTTTTT.

The gene calls are TRBV7-8 and TRBJ1-6; 7 nucleotides align to TRBD1. J lost 6 bases, V lost 1 base, and 3 bases had no gene match. Germline V gives CDR1 SGHVS, CDR2 FQNEAQ. This CDR3 contains 15 residues. The CDR3 DNA follows: TGTGCCAGCAGCTTAGAGAACAGGGGTAATTCACCCCTCCACTTT. Encoded protein: CASSLENRGNSPLHF.

V usage is TRBV6-5 and J usage is TRBJ2-5, with 9 bases aligning to TRBD1. The CDR3 covers 15 residues. CDR1 is MNHEY, CDR2 SVGAGI, per germline. Trimming took 5 bases from V and 5 from J; bases not matched to a gene: 9. CDR3 sequence (DNA): TGTGCCAGCAGTATCGACAGGGGGGCTTTGGAGACCCAGTACTTC. This gives the protein CASSIDRGALETQYF.

The genes are TRBV25-1 and TRBJ1-1, with D perhaps TRBD1 (6 bases). This CDR3 has 13 amino acids. Germline lookup yields CDR1 MGHDK and CDR2 SYGVNS. V was clipped by 3 bases and J by 6 bases, with 11 bases between them. The CDR3 region has the DNA TGTGCCAGCAGTGATCCGGGGGGCTCTGAAGCTTTCTTT. This gives the protein CASSDPGGSEAFF. Complete variable domain (other parts from reference TRBV25-1 and TRBJ1-1): EADIYQTPRYLVIGTGKKITLECSQTMGHDKMYWYQQDPGMELHLIHYSYGVNSTEKGDLSSESTVSRIRTEHFPLTLESARPSHTSQYLCASSDPGGSEAFFGQGTRLTVV.

The chain uses TRBV7-6 and TRBJ2-4; TRBD2 matches 11 bases. CDR1 is SGHVS, CDR2 FNYEAQ, per germline. V lost 3 bases to trimming and J lost 3 bases; unmatched junction nucleotides: 4. The CDR3 consists of 16 residues. CDR3 DNA sequence: TGTGCCAGCAGCTTGTCCGGGACTAGCGGCAAAAACATTCAGTACTTC. This encodes CASSLSGTSGKNIQYF.

The rearrangement uses TRBV5-1 and TRBJ1-1; no reliable D call. CDR1 and CDR2 (germline): SGHRS, YFSETQ. The V gene lost 2 bases and the J gene lost 0 bases, with 8 bases spanning the gap. The length of the CDR3 is 14 residues. In DNA, the CDR3 is TGCGCCAGCAGCTTAGTAAACTTGAACACTGAAGCTTTCTTT. Translation: CASSLVNLNTEAFF.